Each of the 32 T cell receptor beta chains below was sequenced from the same sample in a study of blood T cell repertoires in COVID-19. Data came from immunoSEQ multiplex PCR; TCRdb stores just in-frame clones and leaves some out. Among about 330,000 clones listed, approximately 87% were seen once. Sequenced sample: PBMCs or T cells enriched from blood (not recorded which). Receptors were obtained from a woman in her 30s who had recovered from COVID-19.

The V gene is TRBV29-1, the J gene TRBJ2-1, with 10 positions matching TRBD1. The J segment lost 9 bases and the V segment lost 3 bases, leaving 8 bases of the junction unmatched. The CDR3 contains 14 residues. Germline CDR1 and CDR2: SQVTM and ANQGSEA. CDR3 protein: CSVEDRGRLGEQFF. Here the CDR3 DNA reads TGCAGCGTTGAGGACAGGGGGAGGTTAGGTGAGCAGTTCTTC.

V gene TRBV7-3 combines with J gene TRBJ2-3; D is unresolved. The CDR3 length is 14 residues. The ends were cut back, 3 bases at V and 3 bases at J, with 10 bases in the middle. CDR1 is SGHTA, CDR2 FQGTGA, per germline. As DNA, the CDR3 is TGTGCCAGCAGCTTTTCGGCGAGGACAGATACGCAGTATTTT. Residues: CASSFSARTDTQYF.

This chain uses TRBV18 with TRBJ1-5; D not certain. Germline CDR1 and CDR2: KGHSH and LQKENI. CDR3 length: 14 amino acids. Trimming left V 5 bases short and J 5 bases short, with 13 bases between. The CDR3 region is CASSGLQGDQPQHF. The CDR3 DNA follows: TGTGCCAGCTCAGGGTTACAAGGAGATCAGCCCCAGCATTTT. Filled out from reference TRBV18 and TRBJ1-5, the complete variable domain reads NAGVMQNPRHLVRRRGQEARLRCSPMKGHSHVYWYRQLPEEGLKFMVYLQKENIIDESGMPKERFSAEFPKEGPSILRIQQVVRGDSAAYFCASSGLQGDQPQHFGDGTRLSIL.

This chain links TRBV19 with TRBJ1-5; 8 bases match TRBD1. The germline V gene has CDR1 LNHDA and CDR2 SQIVND (reference sequence). The CDR3 is made up of 14 amino acids. J was trimmed by 8 bases and V by 3 bases; bases with no gene match: 6. CDR3 sequence reads: CASSMGTGIEPQHF. CDR3 sequence (DNA): TGTGCCAGTAGTATGGGGACAGGTATTGAGCCCCAGCATTTT.

The chain combines TRBV29-1 with TRBJ2-1; possibly TRBD2 for D (6 bases). Germline assignment: CDR1 SQVTM and CDR2 ANQGSEA. The V end was cut by 0 bases, the J end by 4 bases, with 19 bases between. There are 17 residues in the CDR3. CDR3 region: CSVEDYGGQGGYNEQFF. The CDR3 DNA reads as TGCAGCGTTGAAGATTACGGTGGGCAGGGAGGTTACAATGAGCAGTTCTTC.

This clone was counted only a few times. CDR3 in amino acids: CASSSGTSGYNEQFF. The DNA for the CDR3 is TGTGCCAGCAGTTCCGGGACTAGCGGTTACAATGAGCAGTTCTTC. V is TRBV6-5 and J is TRBJ2-1, with 11 bases fitting TRBD2. The CDR3 has 15 amino acids. From germline, CDR1 is MNHEY and CDR2 SVGAGI. J gave up 4 bases and V 4 bases, and 3 bases lay outside the gene matches.

The V gene is TRBV4-1, the J gene TRBJ2-3; TRBD2 is a possible D gene (7 bases). The CDR3 covers 14 residues. With 1 base removed from V and 6 bases from J, the gap between germline ends came to 11 bases. CDR1 and CDR2 (germline): MGHRA, YSYEKL. The CDR3 DNA follows: TGCGCCAGCAGCCAAGGTGGGGGGGGCGATACGCAGTATTTT. Translating it yields CASSQGGGGDTQYF.

CDR3 protein: CASTRLGSRGTGNTIYF. CDR3 nucleotide sequence: TGTGCCAGTACCCGATTAGGGTCCAGGGGAACTGGAAACACCATATATTTT. The chain carries TRBV19 and TRBJ1-3, with a possible D match to TRBD1 (6 bases). The CDR3 is 17 amino acids. V dropped 7 bases and J dropped 2 bases, with 21 bases sitting between them. Germline CDR1 LNHDA, CDR2 SQIVND (reference sequence).

The chain joins TRBV11-2 to TRBJ2-3, with TRBD2 identical over 12 bases. Trimming removed 5 bases from V and 1 base from J; junction bases left unmatched: 7. The V gene's germline CDR1 is SGHAT and CDR2 FQNNGV. The CDR3 is 17 residues long. Written as DNA, the CDR3 is TGTGCCAGCAGCCACCAGACTAGCGGGGGAGGCACAGATACGCAGTATTTT. Translating gives CASSHQTSGGGTDTQYF.

The V call is TRBV11-2, the J call TRBJ2-7, with 7 bases that match TRBD2. Per germline, CDR1 SGHAT and CDR2 FQNNGV. This CDR3 spans 14 amino acids. V lost 4 bases to trimming and J lost 3 bases; unmatched junction nucleotides: 6. Here the CDR3 reads CASSSPGLIYEQYF. Written as DNA, the CDR3 is TGTGCCAGCAGCTCTCCGGGACTAATCTACGAGCAGTACTTC.

This clone was detected only a few times. The CDR3: CAWIRTGPGLAFF. CDR3 in DNA: TGTGCCTGGATTAGGACAGGGCCGGGTTTGGCTTTCTTT. This sequence joins TRBV30 and TRBJ1-1; 8 nucleotides match TRBD1. CDR1 is GTSNPN, CDR2 SVGIG, per germline (reference sequence). The V and J ends lost 4 bases and 11 bases, in that order; junction bases with no gene match: 12. There are 13 residues in the CDR3. Full variable domain (remainder filled in from reference TRBV30 and TRBJ1-1): SQTIHQWPATLVQPVGSPLSLECTVEGTSNPNLYWYRQAAGRGLQLLFYSVGIGQISSEVPQNLSASRPQDRQFILSSKKLLLSDSGFYLCAWIRTGPGLAFFGQGTRLTVV.

The rearrangement links TRBV6-1 to TRBJ1-2, with 11 bases that match TRBD1. CDR3 length: 16 amino acids. Trimming cost V 4 bases and J 3 bases; bases outside gene matches: 7. In germline, CDR1 is MNHNS, CDR2 SASEGT. The chain's CDR3 is CASSVSGQGAYYGYTF. In DNA form, the CDR3 reads TGTGCCAGCAGTGTATCCGGACAGGGGGCCTACTATGGCTACACCTTC.

As for this clone: This may come from a read error, since a much larger clone is one base off. The chain joins TRBV6-5 to TRBJ1-1; D gene unclear. The germline V gene has CDR1 MNHEY and CDR2 SVGAGI. There are 12 residues in the CDR3. V was cut by 6 bases and J by 1 base, with 6 bases left in between. The CDR3 region is CASSPRNTEAFF. CDR3 DNA sequence: TGTGCCAGCAGCCCCAGGAACACTGAAGCTTTCTTT.

This rearrangement joins TRBV6-4 to TRBJ1-2; no firm D call. CDR3 length equals 14 residues. V lost 3 bases to trimming and J lost 7 bases, with 15 bases between them. Germline V gene lookup returns CDR1 MRHNA and CDR2 SNTAGT. The CDR3 region is CASSERTGVGGYTF. CDR3 bases: TGTGCCAGCAGTGAACGAACCGGAGTCGGTGGCTACACCTTC.

The rearrangement joins TRBV24-1 to TRBJ1-2; weak D call: TRBD1 (6 bases). Germline lookup yields CDR1 KGHDR and CDR2 SFDVKD. The CDR3 sequence is 13 residues long. Trimming stripped 9 bases from V and 8 bases from J, with 18 bases between. CDR3 nucleotides: TGTGCCACCTCCGCCGGTGTTGGGGGCGGCTACACCTTC. Translation gives CATSAGVGGGYTF.

The chain combines TRBV5-1 with TRBJ2-1; 11 bases match TRBD2. From germline, CDR1 is SGHRS and CDR2 YFSETQ. The V and J ends lost 0 bases and 4 bases, in that order; junction bases with no gene match: 3. The CDR3 extends over 16 amino acids. CDR3 sequence (DNA): TGCGCCAGCAGCTTGGCGGGACTAGCGGAGTACAATGAGCAGTTCTTC. This codes for CASSLAGLAEYNEQFF.

V usage is TRBV19 and J usage is TRBJ2-3; D remains ambiguous. V was cut by 5 bases and J by 2 bases, with 11 bases left in between. The CDR3 extends over 14 amino acids. Germline V gene lookup returns CDR1 LNHDA and CDR2 SQIVND (reference sequence). The CDR3 here is CASSWARATDTQYF. CDR3 nucleotides: TGTGCCAGTAGTTGGGCGAGAGCCACAGATACGCAGTATTTT. Using reference TRBV19 and TRBJ2-3 for the parts outside the CDR3, the full variable domain is DGGITQSPKYLFRKEGQNVTLSCEQNLNHDAMYWYRQDPGQGLRLIYYSQIVNDFQKGDIAEGYSVSREKKESFPLTVTSAQKNPTAFYLCASSWARATDTQYFGPGTRLTVL.

This clone has only a few counts. This rearrangement joins TRBV12-3 or TRBV12-4 to TRBJ2-5, with 8 bases lining up with TRBD1. The CDR3 contains 13 residues. J gave up 6 bases and V 8 bases, and 8 bases lay outside the gene matches. As DNA, the CDR3 is TGTGCCAGCGGCCAGGGGGCGGGGAAGACCCAGTACTTC. Translation gives CASGQGAGKTQYF.

This clone was observed a handful of times. The CDR3 is CASSIESTRREKLFF. CDR3 nucleotides: TGTGCCAGTAGTATAGAGTCCACCCGCAGAGAAAAACTGTTTTTT. The genes are TRBV19 and TRBJ1-4; D gene uncertain. V was cut by 0 bases and J by 8 bases, with 13 bases left in between. CDR1 and CDR2 from the germline V gene are LNHDA and SQIVND (reference sequence). The CDR3 contains 15 residues. Complete variable domain (other parts from reference TRBV19 and TRBJ1-4): DGGITQSPKYLFRKEGQNVTLSCEQNLNHDAMYWYRQDPGQGLRLIYYSQIVNDFQKGDIAEGYSVSREKKESFPLTVTSAQKNPTAFYLCASSIESTRREKLFFGSGTQLSVL.

The chain has TRBV9 and TRBJ2-7, with 7 nucleotides matching TRBD1. The CDR3 has 15 residues. Germline V gene lookup returns CDR1 SGDLS and CDR2 YYNGEE. V shed 0 bases and J 2 bases; nucleotides not matched to a gene: 5. The CDR3 bases are TGTGCCAGCAGCGTAGCGACGGGGACAGCCTACGAGCAGTACTTC. Residues: CASSVATGTAYEQYF.

The J gene is TRBJ1-2, the V gene TRBV10-3, with 11 bases fitting TRBD1. CDR3 length: 13 residues. With V trimmed by 8 bases and J by 2 bases, 1 base remained unmatched. Germline-derived CDR1 and CDR2 are ENHRY and SYGVKD. The CDR3 sequence is CAIRDRGNYGYTF. The CDR3 nucleotides are TGTGCCATCCGGGACAGGGGGAACTATGGCTACACCTTC.

This rearrangement joins TRBV27 to TRBJ1-2; 7 bases agree with TRBD1. V gave up 4 bases and J gave up 4 bases; unmatched junction bases: 9. In germline, CDR1 is MNHEY, CDR2 SMNVEV (reference sequence). CDR3 length equals 15 residues. The CDR3 region has the DNA TGTGCCAGCAGTTCCCTCGGACAGGATGCCTATGGCTACACCTTC. It encodes CASSSLGQDAYGYTF.

V usage is TRBV20-1 and J usage is TRBJ1-6, with unresolved D. The CDR3 extends over 13 amino acids. Germline V lookup: CDR1 DFQATT, CDR2 SNEGSKA (reference sequence). Trimming took off 3 bases at V and 11 bases at J, with 14 bases between the two ends. The CDR3 loop reads CSASSGEVPPLHF. The CDR3 coding sequence is TGCAGTGCTAGTAGCGGGGAGGTTCCACCCCTCCACTTT.

The chain combines TRBV6-5 with TRBJ1-4, with D possibly TRBD1 on 6 matching bases. The CDR3 covers 13 residues. The ends were cut back, 6 bases at V and 3 bases at J, with 8 bases in the middle. The V gene's germline CDR1 is MNHEY and CDR2 SVGAGI. The CDR3 DNA reads as TGTGCCAGCAGACAGGGATCTAATGAAAAACTGTTTTTT. This translates into CASRQGSNEKLFF.

This clone occurred once. The rearrangement joins TRBV5-1 to TRBJ2-1, with 8 positions matching TRBD2. V shed 1 base, J shed 6 bases, and the junction held 3 bases outside the gene matches. The germline V gene has CDR1 SGHRS and CDR2 YFSETQ. CDR3 length: 14 amino acids. The CDR3 DNA reads TGCGCCAGCAGCTTGCGGGGGGGCATCAATGAGCAGTTCTTC. Its protein product is CASSLRGGINEQFF.

This chain connects TRBV13 to TRBJ2-2; 9 bases are a match to TRBD2. CDR1 and CDR2 from the germline V gene are PRHDT and FYEKMQ (reference sequence). With V trimmed by 5 bases and J by 2 bases, 12 bases remained unmatched. The CDR3 sequence is 18 residues long. The CDR3 reads CASSTRAQRGVNTGELFF. The DNA for the CDR3 is TGTGCCAGCAGCACCCGCGCCCAGCGGGGGGTAAACACCGGGGAGCTGTTTTTT.

The rearrangement joins TRBV13 to TRBJ2-5, with 10 nucleotides matching TRBD1. The CDR3 contains 17 residues. The germline V gene encodes CDR1 PRHDT and CDR2 FYEKMQ (reference sequence). Trimming at V came to 1 base and at J to 5 bases, leaving 10 bases not matched to a gene. The CDR3 region has the DNA TGTGCCAGCAGCTTAGAATGGGGGGACAGGGGTGACGAGACCCAGTACTTC. Translation gives CASSLEWGDRGDETQYF.

The chain is built from TRBV12-3 or TRBV12-4 and TRBJ2-1; TRBD1 might be the D (6 bases). V was shortened by 1 base and J by 15 bases, with 16 bases between the two germline ends. CDR3 length: 13 amino acids. The CDR3 is CASSLGGQASPFF. CDR3 bases: TGTGCCAGCAGTTTAGGGGGGCAGGCATCCCCGTTCTTC.

The V and J genes are TRBV28 and TRBJ2-7, with TRBD2 as a possible D gene (6 bases). Trimming took 6 bases from V and 3 from J, leaving 15 bases between them. The CDR3 spans 14 residues. The germline V gene encodes CDR1 MDHEN and CDR2 SYDVKM. The CDR3 loop is CASRTAGLLYEQYF. In DNA, the CDR3 is TGTGCCAGCAGAACTGCGGGACTTCTCTACGAGCAGTACTTC.

V is TRBV6-5 and J is TRBJ2-7; no clear D gene. CDR1 MNHEY and CDR2 SVGAGI come from the germline V gene. This CDR3 has 11 amino acids. Trimming shortened V by 2 bases and J by 8 bases, and 7 bases separated the two germline ends. Written as DNA, the CDR3 is TGTGCCAGCAGTTACCGTAAAAAGCAGTACTTC. Amino acid sequence: CASSYRKKQYF.

CDR3 amino acids: CASSEQGISGNTIYF. The CDR3 DNA sequence: TGTGCCAGTAGCGAACAGGGGATCTCTGGAAACACCATATATTTT. The V gene is TRBV19, the J gene TRBJ1-3, with TRBD1 matching over 7 bases. The CDR3 is 15 amino acids. The germline V gene has CDR1 LNHDA and CDR2 SQIVND (reference sequence). V gave up 6 bases and J gave up 0 bases; unmatched junction bases: 5. Supplemented by reference TRBV19 and TRBJ1-3, the full variable domain reads DGGITQSPKYLFRKEGQNVTLSCEQNLNHDAMYWYRQDPGQGLRLIYYSQIVNDFQKGDIAEGYSVSREKKESFPLTVTSAQKNPTAFYLCASSEQGISGNTIYFGEGSWLTVV.

V usage is TRBV4-3 and J usage is TRBJ2-7; possible D gene TRBD2, 5 bases. Trimming pared 1 base from V and 2 bases from J, leaving 15 bases between. Germline lookup yields CDR1 LGHNA and CDR2 YSLEER. This CDR3 has 16 amino acids. CDR3 amino acids: CASSQVSLSTTYEQYF. The DNA of the CDR3 is TGCGCCAGCAGCCAAGTAAGCCTATCGACTACCTACGAGCAGTACTTC.